The source of this T cell receptor beta chain is a study of cytomegalovirus exposure and HLA in healthy donors. The PCR had 60 Vbeta and 13 Jbeta primers. Original data processing: In a later analysis, around 10 million of around 75 million unique beta chains occurred in at least two donors. Using immunoSEQ multiplex PCR, the repertoire was profiled, and TCRdb retains in-frame clones only, with some absent. Clonal size and the V and J genes are those of that table, whereas D and trimming came from the DNA. The sample yields about 160,000 clones, less than 90% seen once. On this clone itself: Its target is unknown.

Study results and caveats: Sequences of the TCR beta chain were said to predict the HLA-A and HLA-B alleles of most subjects accurately. Sequencing likely caused a cluster of highly shared sequence variants.

What was sequenced was PBMCs. The receptor was derived from a man aged 45-65 years in good health and CMV-seropositive.

CDR3 coding DNA: TGCGCCAGCAGCGTAGCGGGGGCGAACACCGGGGAGCTGTTTTTT. Translated: CASSVAGANTGELFF. The chain couples TRBV5-1 to TRBJ2-2; 9 bases map to TRBD2. The CDR3 totals 15 residues. In germline, CDR1 is SGHRS, CDR2 YFSETQ. V gave up 4 bases and J gave up 0 bases; unmatched junction bases: 1.